One sample yielded the 19 T cell receptor beta chains listed below, sequenced in a study of T cell responses to AZD1222 COVID-19 vaccine. The protocol was immunoSEQ multiplex PCR, while the TCRdb copy is restricted to in-frame clones and leaves out a portion. Of around 66,000 clones in the sample, more than 75% are singletons; the top ten hold around 4.9%. The input for sequencing was peripheral blood, taken 28 days after the second dose of the MenACWY control vaccine. Receptor source: an adult who received the MenACWY meningococcal vaccine as a control.

The V and J genes are TRBV19 and TRBJ1-5; D perhaps matches TRBD1 (5 bases). CDR3 length: 13 amino acids. Germline lookup yields CDR1 LNHDA and CDR2 SQIVND (reference sequence). Trimming removed 9 bases at V and 4 bases at J, with 13 bases between. The CDR3 bases are TGTGCCAGCAAGTATACAGGTAATCAGCCCCAGCATTTT. Translation: CASKYTGNQPQHF.

V gene TRBV11-2 combines with J gene TRBJ2-2; 10 bases line up with TRBD2. Unmatched junction bases numbered 10, after V lost 6 bases and J lost 6 bases. The CDR3 loop spans 16 amino acids. Germline V gives CDR1 SGHAT, CDR2 FQNNGV. CDR3 coding DNA: TGTGCCAGCAGTTACCTAGCGGGGGTCGCCTCCGGGGAGCTGTTTTTT. Its translation is CASSYLAGVASGELFF.

The chain carries TRBV3-1 (or the pseudogene TRBV3-2) and TRBJ2-7, with D tentatively TRBD2 (5 bases). The CDR3 has 15 residues. V was shortened by 5 bases and J by 2 bases, with 16 bases between the two germline ends. In germline, CDR1 is LGHDT, CDR2 YNNKEL (reference sequence). CDR3 sequence: CASSVRVVGTYEQYF. The CDR3 region has the DNA TGTGCCAGCAGCGTGCGGGTTGTGGGGACCTACGAGCAGTACTTC.

The genes are TRBV5-1 and TRBJ2-7, with unresolved D. Trimming pared 0 bases from V and 2 bases from J, leaving 9 bases between. CDR3 size: 14 residues. CDR1 and CDR2 from the germline V gene are SGHRS and YFSETQ. CDR3 DNA sequence: TGCGCCAGCAGCTTGGCCGAGACGGCCTACGAGCAGTACTTC. It encodes CASSLAETAYEQYF.

The chain joins TRBV9 to TRBJ1-1, with 7 bases that match TRBD1. The CDR3 has 14 residues. CDR1 SGDLS and CDR2 YYNGEE come from the germline V gene. Trimming removed 4 bases from V and 8 bases from J; junction bases left unmatched: 11. CDR3 sequence reads: CASSPRGNLPEAFF. The CDR3 DNA is TGTGCCAGCAGCCCCAGGGGGAACCTGCCCGAAGCTTTCTTT.

The CDR3: CASSQDRAYGYTF. The CDR3, as DNA: TGTGCCAGCAGCCAAGATCGGGCCTATGGCTACACCTTC. The chain employs TRBV14 and TRBJ1-2; no clear D. Deletions cut 0 bases from V and 4 bases from J, with 6 bases between. This CDR3 region has 13 residues. Per the germline V gene, CDR1 is SGHDN and CDR2 is FVKESK.

The chain recombines TRBV29-1 with TRBJ1-1; 10 bases are a match to TRBD1. Germline CDR1 reads SQVTM; CDR2 reads ANQGSEA. This CDR3 is 14 amino acids long. The V gene end was trimmed by 7 bases and the J gene end by 4 bases; junction bases not matched to a gene: 9. The CDR3 is CSGNPGQGTTEAFF. The CDR3 region has the DNA TGCAGCGGGAATCCGGGACAGGGGACCACTGAAGCTTTCTTT.

This sequence joins TRBV15 and TRBJ1-1, with D perhaps matching TRBD1 (6 bases). The CDR3 spans 12 residues. Trimming shortened V by 7 bases and J by 1 base, and 7 bases separated the two germline ends. CDR1 is LNHNV, CDR2 YYDKDF, per germline (reference sequence). The CDR3: CATMGQNTEAFF. DNA for the CDR3: TGTGCCACCATGGGACAGAACACTGAAGCTTTCTTT.

The J gene is TRBJ2-2, the V gene TRBV28, with D perhaps being TRBD1 or TRBD2 (5 bases each). Looked up from germline, CDR1 is MDHEN and CDR2 is SYDVKM. CDR3 length equals 16 residues. Trimming removed 6 bases from V and 5 bases from J, with 19 bases in between. The CDR3 region has the DNA TGTGCCAGCAGCCGACCTGGGGACCTCAATACCGGGGAGCTGTTTTTT. Translating gives CASSRPGDLNTGELFF.

The chain combines TRBV7-8 with TRBJ2-7; D is possibly TRBD1 (6 bases). Germline CDR1 reads SGHVS; CDR2 reads FQNEAQ. Trimming removed 2 bases from V and 5 bases from J, with 16 bases in between. This CDR3 contains 15 residues. Written as DNA, the CDR3 is TGTGCCAGCAGCTTAACACAGGGTATATCTGACGAGCAGTACTTC. This encodes CASSLTQGISDEQYF. Looking up the rest from reference TRBV7-8 and TRBJ2-7 gives the full variable domain: GAGVSQSPRYKVAKRGQDVALRCDPISGHVSLFWYQQALGQGPEFLTYFQNEAQLDKSGLPSDRFFAERPEGSVSTLKIQRTQQEDSAVYLCASSLTQGISDEQYFGPGTRLTVT.

The chain is built from TRBV10-1 and TRBJ2-1; TRBD2 aligns across 10 bases. V lost 3 bases, J lost 12 bases, and 8 bases stayed unmatched. Germline values: CDR1 WNHNN, CDR2 SYGVQD (reference sequence). The CDR3 length is 14 residues. The CDR3 DNA follows: TGCGCCAGCAGTGACCAGCGGGAGGGCTTCGGGCAGTTCTTC. Translation: CASSDQREGFGQFF.

This clone was counted once. This chain joins TRBV2 and TRBJ1-5; D is possibly TRBD1 (5 bases). Germline V gene data show CDR1 as SNHLY and CDR2 as FYNNEI. Trimming removed 2 bases from V and 10 bases from J, with 9 bases in between. CDR3 length: 12 amino acids. CDR3 sequence reads: CASSEYGGPQHF. The CDR3 DNA follows: TGTGCCAGCAGTGAATACGGGGGACCCCAGCATTTT.

The rearrangement joins TRBV2 to TRBJ2-3, with D possibly TRBD1 on 5 matching bases. This CDR3 is 13 amino acids long. Trimming took 7 bases from V and 6 from J, leaving 14 bases between them. CDR1 and CDR2 (germline): SNHLY, FYNNEI. DNA of the CDR3: TGTGCCAGCACCCCTCCCCCAGGGGATACGCAGTATTTT. It encodes CASTPPPGDTQYF.

V usage is TRBV28 and J usage is TRBJ1-6, with TRBD1 matching 9 bases. The CDR3 sequence is 16 residues long. J gave up 10 bases and V 6 bases, and 13 bases lay outside the gene matches. In germline, CDR1 is MDHEN, CDR2 SYDVKM. CDR3 nucleotide sequence: TGTGCCAGCAGCCAACCCGGGACAGGGTTGGGATCACCCCTCCACTTT. The encoded protein is CASSQPGTGLGSPLHF.

Sample share makes this clone medium-sized (0.01 to 0.1%). The V call is TRBV13, the J call TRBJ2-5; the match to TRBD2 covers 8 bases. Germline CDR1 and CDR2: PRHDT and FYEKMQ (reference sequence). V trimming: 4 bases; J trimming: 1 base; junction bases outside the gene matches: 2. CDR3 length equals 14 residues. The CDR3 region is CASSSTSGQETQYF. CDR3 DNA sequence: TGTGCCAGCAGCTCAACTAGCGGCCAAGAGACCCAGTACTTC.

The V call is TRBV9, the J call TRBJ2-2, with D maybe TRBD1 (6 bases). Germline CDR1 and CDR2: SGDLS and YYNGEE. This CDR3 is built from 16 residues. Trimming took off 0 bases at V and 2 bases at J, with 11 bases between the two ends. The CDR3 sequence is CASSVGYRENTGELFF. CDR3 sequence (DNA): TGTGCCAGCAGCGTAGGGTACAGGGAAAACACCGGGGAGCTGTTTTTT.

In DNA form, the CDR3 reads TGTGCCAGTAGTATTCCCGGGCCAGATACGCAGTATTTT. Translated, it gives CASSIPGPDTQYF. The J gene is TRBJ2-3, the V gene TRBV19; no firm D call. The germline V and J ends were trimmed by 3 bases and 4 bases, with 8 bases remaining between them. Germline V gives CDR1 LNHDA, CDR2 SQIVND (reference sequence). The length of the CDR3 is 13 residues.

The chain couples TRBV7-2 to TRBJ1-1; 9 positions agree with TRBD1. CDR3 length equals 13 residues. Looked up from germline, CDR1 is SGHTA and CDR2 is FQGNSA. Trimming took 5 bases from V and 5 from J; bases not matched to a gene: 3. The CDR3 here is CASSVDRGTEAFF. CDR3 DNA sequence: TGTGCCAGCAGCGTCGACAGGGGGACTGAAGCTTTCTTT.

In this sample, this clone turned up a few times. The chain links TRBV11-3 to TRBJ1-5; D might be TRBD1 (5 bases). The germline V gene has CDR1 SGHNT and CDR2 YENEEA. The CDR3 spans 16 residues. The V and J ends lost 2 bases and 4 bases respectively, with 15 bases between them. Written as DNA, the CDR3 is TGTGCCAGCAGCTTACGGGACCAGAGTTGGAATCAGCCCCAGCATTTT. This gives the protein CASSLRDQSWNQPQHF.